This TCR beta chain was captured in a study of shared clonotypes between healthy human individuals. The method was immunoSEQ multiplex PCR; TCRdb's version includes in-frame clones alone and lacks a portion of them. Of about 490,000 clones detected, around 78% appear once; the ten largest clones hold roughly 13%. The V end was cut by 5 bases, the J end by 0 bases, with 7 bases between. This CDR3 has 14 amino acids. Germline V lookup: CDR1 SEHNR, CDR2 FQNEAQ (reference sequence). Only a few counts were recorded for this clone. The receptor was isolated from a woman in her 40s in good health. Some clones in this sample may be carry-over from other donors' samples. The sample consisted of PBMCs. This rearrangement joins TRBV7-9 to TRBJ1-4; D is ambiguous. CDR3 bases: TGTGCCAGCAGCCTTGATACAACTAATGAAAAACTGTTTTTT. It translates to CASSLDTTNEKLFF.